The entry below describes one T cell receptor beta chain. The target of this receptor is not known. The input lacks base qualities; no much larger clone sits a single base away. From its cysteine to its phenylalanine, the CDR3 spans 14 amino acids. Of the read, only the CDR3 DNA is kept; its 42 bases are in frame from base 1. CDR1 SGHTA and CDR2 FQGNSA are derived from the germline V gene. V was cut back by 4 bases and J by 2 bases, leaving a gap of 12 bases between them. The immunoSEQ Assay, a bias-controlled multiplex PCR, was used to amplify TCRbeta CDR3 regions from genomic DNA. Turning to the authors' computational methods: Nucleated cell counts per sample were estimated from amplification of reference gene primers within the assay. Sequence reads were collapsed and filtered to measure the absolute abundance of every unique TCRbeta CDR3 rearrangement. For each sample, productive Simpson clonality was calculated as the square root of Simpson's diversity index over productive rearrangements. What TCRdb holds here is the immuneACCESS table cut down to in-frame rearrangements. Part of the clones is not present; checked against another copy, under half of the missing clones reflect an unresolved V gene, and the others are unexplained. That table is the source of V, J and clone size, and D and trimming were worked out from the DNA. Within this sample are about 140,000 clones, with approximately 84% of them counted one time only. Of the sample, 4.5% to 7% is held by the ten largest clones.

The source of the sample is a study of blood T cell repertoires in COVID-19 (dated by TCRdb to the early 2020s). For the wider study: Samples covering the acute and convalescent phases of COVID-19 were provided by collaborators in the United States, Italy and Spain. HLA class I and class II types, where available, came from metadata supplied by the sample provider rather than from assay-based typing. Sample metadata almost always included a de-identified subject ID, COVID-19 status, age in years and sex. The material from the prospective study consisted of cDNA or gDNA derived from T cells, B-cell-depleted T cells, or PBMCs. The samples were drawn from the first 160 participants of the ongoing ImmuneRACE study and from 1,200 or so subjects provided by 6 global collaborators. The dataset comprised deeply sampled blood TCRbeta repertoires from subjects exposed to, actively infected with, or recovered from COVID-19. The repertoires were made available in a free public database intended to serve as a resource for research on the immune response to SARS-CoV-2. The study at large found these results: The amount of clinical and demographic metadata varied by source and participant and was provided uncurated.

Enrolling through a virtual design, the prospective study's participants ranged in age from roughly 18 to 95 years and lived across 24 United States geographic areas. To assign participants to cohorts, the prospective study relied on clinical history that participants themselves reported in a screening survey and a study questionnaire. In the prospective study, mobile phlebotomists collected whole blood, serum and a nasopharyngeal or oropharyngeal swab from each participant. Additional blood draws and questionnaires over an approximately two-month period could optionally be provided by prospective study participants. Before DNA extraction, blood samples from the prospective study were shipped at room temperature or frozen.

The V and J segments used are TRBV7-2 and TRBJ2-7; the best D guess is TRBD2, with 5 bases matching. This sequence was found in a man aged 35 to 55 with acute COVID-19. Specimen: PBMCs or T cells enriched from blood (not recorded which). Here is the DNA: TGTGCCAGCAGCTATAGCACGGGGACCTACGAGCAGTACTTC. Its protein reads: CASSYSTGTYEQYF. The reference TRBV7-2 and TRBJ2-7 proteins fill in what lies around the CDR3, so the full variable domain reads GAGVSQSPSNKVTEKGKDVELRCDPISGHTALYWYRQSLGQGLEFLIYFQGNSAPDKSGLPSDRFSAERTGGSVSTLTIQRTQQEDSAVYLCASSYSTGTYEQYFGPGTRLTVT.